The present entry profiles one T cell receptor beta chain with its context. Its cognate antigen is unknown. Each of the patients experienced relapse following autologous stem cell transplantation, and their brentuximab vedotin exposure differed. Patients showed best responses of complete response, partial response or progressive disease. This sample is part of a study of PD-1 blockade in classical Hodgkin lymphoma. Findings and caveats of the study: Initiation of nivolumab under 1 year after ASCT led to exclusion of patients.

Sequenced by immunoSEQ multiplex PCR; TCRdb stores in-frame clones only, minus some. The data contain around 99,000 clones, roughly 79% of them seen just once; the ten biggest clones take up approximately 15%. V lost 6 bases to trimming and J lost 6 bases; unmatched junction nucleotides: 10. The CDR3 covers 15 residues. CDR1 and CDR2 (germline): MNHEY, SVGAGI. The chain couples TRBV6-5 to TRBJ2-2, with 7 bases that match TRBD1. This specimen was peripheral blood mononuclear cells (PBMCs), taken before the second cycle of nivolumab. The sequence was obtained from a human donor with classical Hodgkin lymphoma. Here the CDR3 reads CASSRTRQGPGELFF. CDR3 coding DNA: TGTGCCAGCAGCCGTACCCGACAGGGTCCCGGGGAGCTGTTTTTT.